This T cell receptor (beta chain) came from a study of cytomegalovirus exposure and HLA in healthy donors. The PCR employed 60 Vbeta primers together with 13 Jbeta primers. Profiling relied on immunoSEQ multiplex PCR, and the TCRdb table lists in-frame clones only, not all of them. Of 90,000 to 120,000 clones listed, roughly 80% are singletons. This clone was picked up one time. Its antigen remains unidentified. The junction does not match germline at one end; this may be a read error. The study, taken as a whole, reports: When analyzed later, a missense DCLRE1C variant was found to be linked to TCR beta V- and J-gene trimming.

The CDR3 spans 12 residues. Looked up from germline, CDR1 is SEHNR and CDR2 is FQNEAQ (reference sequence). Sequenced: PBMCs. The chain recombines TRBV7-9 with TRBJ2-7; weak D call: TRBD2 (6 bases). The clonotype comes from a woman between 35 and 50 years old in good health and CMV-seronegative. CDR3: CSSSPMRGEQYF. The DNA for the CDR3 is TGTTCCAGCAGTCCGATGCGGGGCGAGCAGTACTTC.